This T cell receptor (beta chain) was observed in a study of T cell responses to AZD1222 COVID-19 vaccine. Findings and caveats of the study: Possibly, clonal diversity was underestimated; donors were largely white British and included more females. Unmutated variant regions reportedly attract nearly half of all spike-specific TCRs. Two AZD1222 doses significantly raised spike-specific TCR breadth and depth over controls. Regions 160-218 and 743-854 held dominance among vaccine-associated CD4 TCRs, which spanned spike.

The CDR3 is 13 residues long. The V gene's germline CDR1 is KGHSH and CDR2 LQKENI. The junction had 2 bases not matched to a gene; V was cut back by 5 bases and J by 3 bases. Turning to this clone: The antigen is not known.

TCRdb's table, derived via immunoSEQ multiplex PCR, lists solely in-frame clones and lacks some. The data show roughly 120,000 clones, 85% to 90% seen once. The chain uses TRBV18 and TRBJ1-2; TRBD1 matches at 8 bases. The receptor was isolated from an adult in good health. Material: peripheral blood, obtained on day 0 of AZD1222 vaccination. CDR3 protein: CASSTGGHYGYTF. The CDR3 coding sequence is TGTGCCAGCTCAACAGGGGGTCACTATGGCTACACCTTC.